This T cell receptor (beta chain) derives from a study of T cells in Graves' hyperthyroidism and ophthalmopathy. This clonotype was seen ten or more times. V was clipped by 1 base and J by 3 bases, with 1 base between them. This CDR3 comprises 10 residues. Per the germline V gene, CDR1 is DFQATT and CDR2 is SNEGSKA (reference sequence). The CDR3 regions of TCR beta were amplified from RNA transcripts. HTBI primers were employed in a first-round RT-PCR of the TCR CDR3. TCRdb reprocessed the multiplex PCR reads via MiXCR and lists one record per CDR3 protein. The sample yields over 250,000 distinct CDR3 sequences, about 25% seen once.

This TCR derives from a man between 40 and 49 years old with Graves' hyperthyroidism that later progressed to Graves' ophthalmopathy. Sequenced sample: blood. The chain has TRBV20-1 and TRBJ2-7; no clear D gene. CDR3 sequence reads: CSARGYEQYF. CDR3 sequence (DNA): TGCAGTGCTAGAGGCTACGAGCAGTACTTC.